This T cell receptor (beta chain) came from a study of T cell repertoires in cytomegalovirus infection. Whole-study results and caveats: CMV-specific HLA-C-restricted TCR beta clonotypes dominated the ex vivo response.

V was cut by 7 bases and J by 0 bases, with 7 bases left in between. Germline lookup yields CDR1 LNHDA and CDR2 SQIVND (reference sequence). The CDR3 runs 13 residues. In regard to this clonotype: Its antigen is unknown.

TCRdb processed the reads anew with MiXCR; each CDR3 protein has one entry. This table has around 770,000 distinct CDR3 sequences, around 29% appearing once. The V gene is TRBV19, the J gene TRBJ1-5; D gene unclear. The receptor was isolated from a human donor in good health (CMV status not recorded). Some clones in this sample may be carry-over from other donors' samples. Sample: cultured CD8+ T cells from PBMCs, taken from culture after CMV antigen stimulation. The CDR3 coding sequence is TGTGCCAGTAACGGTTATAGCAATCAGCCCCAGCATTTT. As protein: CASNGYSNQPQHF.